The following is a TCR beta chain sequence with its context. This sample's treatment: some 20 received Ad26.COV2.S at low or high dose, single or two shots; 5 received placebo; per-sample allocation not given. Day 63 after the first vaccine or placebo injection was the time point for sampling. The data originate from a study of Ad26.COV2.S vaccination and SARS-CoV-2 variants. Here immunoSEQ multiplex PCR was the method, and the copy in TCRdb shows in-frame clones only, minus some. The sample has a few hundred thousand clones; 85% to 90% are singletons. Looked up from germline, CDR1 is GTSNPN and CDR2 is SVGIG (reference sequence). Trimming removed 0 bases at V and 7 bases at J, with 10 bases between. The CDR3 length is 13 residues.

This sequence joins TRBV30 and TRBJ2-4; the D gene is possibly TRBD2 (6 bases). The input for sequencing was peripheral blood, taken in a trial of Ad26.COV2.S vaccine versus placebo. This clonotype originated in a person between 18 and 65 years old who received the Ad26.COV2.S COVID-19 vaccine or a placebo. CDR3 in amino acids: CAWSVGGANIQYF. CDR3 DNA: TGTGCCTGGAGTGTAGGAGGGGCCAACATTCAGTACTTC.